This T cell receptor beta chain originates from a study of T cell repertoires in cytomegalovirus infection. For the study at large: TCR beta signatures that were public indicated CMV infection and matching HLA type.

TCRdb passed the reads through MiXCR, listing each CDR3 protein once. The sample consists of around 170,000 distinct CDR3 sequences, about an eighth of them appearing once. With respect to this clonotype: Its cognate antigen is unknown.

Study-level results: Ex vivo responses were dominated by HLA-C-restricted CMV-specific TCR beta clonotypes.

The germline V gene has CDR1 MGHRA and CDR2 YSYEKL. The CDR3 covers 17 residues. J lost 0 bases, V lost 0 bases, and 4 bases had no gene match. The chain employs TRBV4-1 and TRBJ2-3, with 9 bases identical to TRBD1. Source material: PBMCs. The clonotype comes from a human donor in good health (CMV status not recorded). Some clones in this sample may be carry-over from other donors' samples. The CDR3 region is CASSQEPGQGSTDTQYF. The CDR3 region has the DNA TGCGCCAGCAGCCAAGAACCCGGACAGGGGAGCACAGATACGCAGTATTTT.